Each of the 2 T cell receptor beta chains below was sequenced from the same sample in a study of blood T cell repertoires in COVID-19. The protocol was immunoSEQ multiplex PCR, while the TCRdb copy is restricted to in-frame clones and leaves out a portion. The top ten clones hold about 8.9% of a sample with tens of thousands of clones, roughly nine tenths of them seen once. Material for sequencing was peripheral blood. The source is a human donor in a cohort sampled during active COVID-19.

The chain joins TRBV19 to TRBJ1-5, with D perhaps matching TRBD1 (5 bases). Germline CDR1 and CDR2: LNHDA and SQIVND (reference sequence). Deletions cut 3 bases from V and 3 bases from J, with 12 bases between. The CDR3 loop spans 15 amino acids. CDR3 amino acids: CASSISGMDNQPQHF. The DNA of the CDR3 is TGTGCCAGTAGTATTTCAGGGATGGACAATCAGCCCCAGCATTTT.

The chain carries TRBV9 and TRBJ2-1; 14 bases match TRBD2. In germline, CDR1 is SGDLS, CDR2 YYNGEE. V lost 3 bases, J lost 3 bases, and 2 bases stayed unmatched. The CDR3 consists of 16 residues. The CDR3, as DNA: TGTGCCAGCAGCGGACTAGCGGGAGGGAACTACAATGAGCAGTTCTTC. Amino acid sequence: CASSGLAGGNYNEQFF.